This TCR beta chain was profiled in a study of cytomegalovirus exposure and HLA in healthy donors. Points from the study as a whole: The records held CMV serostatus as the only immune exposure information. Later analysis identified a missense DCLRE1C variant that was linked to TCR beta V- and J-gene trimming. The authors later found most CMV-associated TCR beta chains appeared HLA-restricted. The listing of 150 or so TCR beta chains classed them as cytomegalovirus-associated.

As to this clone: Its antigen is undetermined.

The PCR had 60 Vbeta and 13 Jbeta primers. Sequencing used immunoSEQ multiplex PCR; TCRdb keeps in-frame clones, though not all of them. The sample records fewer than 70,000 clones, 68% being singletons. The CDR3 has 17 amino acids. V lost 1 base to trimming and J lost 2 bases, with 14 bases between them. The V gene's germline CDR1 is LGHNA and CDR2 YSLEER. Sequencing was carried out using PBMCs. The receptor was derived from a woman between 25 and 40 years old in good health and CMV-seronegative. The chain combines TRBV4-3 with TRBJ1-4; no clear D. The CDR3 sequence is CASSQVSQTVTNEKLFF. Here the CDR3 DNA reads TGCGCCAGCAGCCAAGTATCCCAAACTGTGACTAATGAAAAACTGTTTTTT.